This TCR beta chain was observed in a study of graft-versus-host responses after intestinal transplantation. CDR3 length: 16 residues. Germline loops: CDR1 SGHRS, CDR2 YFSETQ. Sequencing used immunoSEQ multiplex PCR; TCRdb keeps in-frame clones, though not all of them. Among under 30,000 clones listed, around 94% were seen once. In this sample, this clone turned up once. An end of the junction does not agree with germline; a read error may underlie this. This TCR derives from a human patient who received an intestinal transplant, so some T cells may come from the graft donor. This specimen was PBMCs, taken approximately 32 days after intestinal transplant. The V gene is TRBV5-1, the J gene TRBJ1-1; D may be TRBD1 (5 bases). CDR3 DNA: TGCGCCAGCAGCTCAAATCCCAGGGAAATGAACACTGGAGCTTTCTTT. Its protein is CASSSNPREMNTGAFF.